The 12 T cell receptor beta chains given below trace back to one sample, sequenced in a study of human T cells and chemical hapten exposure. Time point: patch test 1, 2 weeks after DPC sensitization. Treatment specified: therapeutic diphenylcyclopropenone sensitization with weekly scalp DPC. TCRdb independently ran MiXCR on the RACE reads; one entry per CDR3 protein. The sample has about 380,000 distinct CDR3 sequences; about 4.8% are singletons. Sequencing used whole blood, obtained in connection with sensitization to the hapten diphenylcyclopropenone (DPC). The receptors come from a woman between 50 and 59 years old with alopecia areata. Some clones in this sample may be carry-over from other donors' samples.

This clonotype was found many times. The CDR3 sequence: CATRDSGPDTQYF. The CDR3 DNA is TGTGCCACCCGGGACAGCGGCCCAGATACGCAGTATTTT. The chain carries TRBV6-5 and TRBJ2-3; 7 positions agree with TRBD1. The V gene end was trimmed by 10 bases and the J gene end by 4 bases; junction bases not matched to a gene: 8. The CDR3 spans 13 residues. Looked up from germline, CDR1 is MNHEY and CDR2 is SVGAGI.

This clonotype has ten or more counts. The chain recombines TRBV5-6 with TRBJ2-5, with D possibly matching TRBD1 (6 bases). The CDR3 has 16 amino acids. V lost 4 bases, J lost 2 bases, and 18 bases lay in between. Germline V gives CDR1 SGHDT, CDR2 YYEEEE. The CDR3 nucleotides read TGTGCCAGCAGCCCCCCTCCCAAGACAGGACAAGAGACCCAGTACTTC. Translating gives CASSPPPKTGQETQYF.

The rearrangement uses TRBV5-6 and TRBJ2-7; either TRBD1 or TRBD2 may fit D (5 bases each). The CDR3 length is 15 residues. V was trimmed by 4 bases and J by 0 bases, leaving 14 bases between them. The germline gives CDR1 SGHDT, CDR2 YYEEEE. The CDR3 loop reads CASSLRGPLSYEQYF. CDR3 coding DNA: TGTGCCAGCAGCCTGAGGGGACCACTCTCCTACGAGCAGTACTTC.

This clonotype was seen ten or more times. V and J are TRBV3-1 and TRBJ2-4; no firm D call. The CDR3 is 13 amino acids. Germline V gives CDR1 LGHDT, CDR2 YNNKEL (reference sequence). The V end was cut by 4 bases, the J end by 5 bases, with 9 bases between. Here the CDR3 DNA reads TGTGCCAGCAGCCCCGGATTTGAAAACATTCAGTACTTC. Protein product: CASSPGFENIQYF.

J is TRBJ2-2 and V is TRBV4-3; 8 bases are a match to TRBD2. The CDR3 loop spans 17 amino acids. Germline V lookup: CDR1 LGHNA, CDR2 YSLEER. Unmatched junction bases numbered 7, after V lost 4 bases and J lost 0 bases. For the CDR3, the DNA is TGCGCCAGCAGCCGCGCTATAGCGGGATCGAACACCGGGGAGCTGTTTTTT. Its translation: CASSRAIAGSNTGELFF.

This clonotype has more than one count but fewer than ten. The rearrangement joins TRBV20-1 to TRBJ2-2; 11 bases match TRBD2. The germline V gene encodes CDR1 DFQATT and CDR2 SNEGSKA (reference sequence). Trimming at V came to 4 bases and at J to 6 bases, leaving 4 bases not matched to a gene. The CDR3 is 14 amino acids. CDR3 coding DNA: TGCAGTGCTATCATAGCGGGAGGGCCCGGGGAGCTGTTTTTT. Its translation: CSAIIAGGPGELFF.

This chain uses TRBV9 with TRBJ2-5; 7 nucleotides line up with TRBD1. Germline CDR1 SGDLS, CDR2 YYNGEE. The CDR3 has 18 amino acids. The V segment lost 4 bases and the J segment 0 bases; nucleotides outside the gene matches: 15. This CDR3 reads CASSHPNWKTGNQETQYF. Written as DNA, the CDR3 is TGTGCCAGCAGCCATCCAAACTGGAAGACAGGGAACCAAGAGACCCAGTACTTC.

This clonotype was recorded at least ten times. The J gene is TRBJ1-5, the V gene TRBV5-6, with D tentatively TRBD1 (6 bases). The CDR3 is made up of 14 amino acids. V lost 3 bases and J 8 bases, leaving 15 bases between the germline ends. CDR1 is SGHDT and CDR2 is YYEEEE in the germline V gene. The CDR3 spells CASSSWTVREPQHF. CDR3 DNA sequence: TGTGCCAGCAGCTCTTGGACAGTGAGGGAGCCCCAGCATTTT.

The gene calls are TRBV12-3 or TRBV12-4 and TRBJ2-1; TRBD2 aligns across 8 bases. This CDR3 comprises 14 residues. J lost 10 bases, V lost 8 bases, and 13 bases had no gene match. In nucleotides, the CDR3 is TGTGCCAGCGGAGTCGGGGGGGGGCTGAACGAGCAGTTCTTC. Translation gives CASGVGGGLNEQFF.

At least ten counts were recorded for this clonotype. The rearrangement links TRBV7-8 to TRBJ2-4, with 9 nucleotides matching TRBD2. The CDR3 runs to 15 residues. Trimming removed 0 bases from V and 7 bases from J; junction bases left unmatched: 4. CDR1 SGHVS and CDR2 FQNEAQ come from the germline V gene. The CDR3 DNA is TGTGCCAGCAGCTTAGCGCAGGCGGGGGGGAACATTCAGTACTTC. Amino acids: CASSLAQAGGNIQYF.

This clonotype was counted at least ten times. This sequence joins TRBV9 and TRBJ1-1; D is undetermined. The CDR3 runs to 14 residues. V dropped 0 bases and J dropped 3 bases, with 9 bases sitting between them. Germline V gene data show CDR1 as SGDLS and CDR2 as YYNGEE. The CDR3 here is CASSVGQAYTEAFF. CDR3 in DNA: TGTGCCAGCAGCGTAGGCCAGGCTTACACTGAAGCTTTCTTT.

This clonotype was recorded many times. The J gene is TRBJ2-1, the V gene TRBV9; TRBD1 might be the D (6 bases). The CDR3 loop spans 13 amino acids. V lost 3 bases and J 8 bases, leaving 12 bases between the germline ends. Germline V lookup: CDR1 SGDLS, CDR2 YYNGEE. The CDR3 DNA reads as TGTGCCAGCAGCGGGGCCCCAGGGGATGAGCAGTTCTTC. Its translation: CASSGAPGDEQFF.